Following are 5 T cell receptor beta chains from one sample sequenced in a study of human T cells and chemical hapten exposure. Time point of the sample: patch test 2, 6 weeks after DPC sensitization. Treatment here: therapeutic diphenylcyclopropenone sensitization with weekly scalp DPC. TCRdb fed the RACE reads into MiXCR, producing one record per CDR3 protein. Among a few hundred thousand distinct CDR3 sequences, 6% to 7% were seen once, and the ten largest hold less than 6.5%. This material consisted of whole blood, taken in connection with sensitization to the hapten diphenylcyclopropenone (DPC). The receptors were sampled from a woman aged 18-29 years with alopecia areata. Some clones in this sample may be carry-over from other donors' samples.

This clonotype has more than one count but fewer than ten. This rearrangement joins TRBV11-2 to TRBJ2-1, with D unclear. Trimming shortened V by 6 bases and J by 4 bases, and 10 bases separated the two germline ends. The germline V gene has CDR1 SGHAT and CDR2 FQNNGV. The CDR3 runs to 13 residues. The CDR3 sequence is CASSRATYNEQFF. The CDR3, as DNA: TGTGCCAGCAGTAGGGCTACTTACAATGAGCAGTTCTTC.

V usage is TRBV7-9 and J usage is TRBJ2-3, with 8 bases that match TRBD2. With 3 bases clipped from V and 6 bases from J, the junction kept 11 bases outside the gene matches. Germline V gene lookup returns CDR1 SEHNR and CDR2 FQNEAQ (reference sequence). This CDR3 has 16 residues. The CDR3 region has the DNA TGTGCCAGCAGCTTCACCCGGGCTAGCGGGCTCGATACGCAGTATTTT. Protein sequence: CASSFTRASGLDTQYF.

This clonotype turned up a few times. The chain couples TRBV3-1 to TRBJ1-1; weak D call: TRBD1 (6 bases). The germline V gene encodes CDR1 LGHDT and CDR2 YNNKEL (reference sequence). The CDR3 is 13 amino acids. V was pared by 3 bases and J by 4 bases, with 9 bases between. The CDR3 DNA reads TGTGCCAGCAGCCATGGGGGCGGCACTGAAGCTTTCTTT. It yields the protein CASSHGGGTEAFF.

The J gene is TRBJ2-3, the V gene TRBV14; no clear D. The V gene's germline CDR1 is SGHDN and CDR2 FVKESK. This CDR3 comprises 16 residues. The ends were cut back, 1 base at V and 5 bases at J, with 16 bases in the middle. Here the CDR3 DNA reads TGTGCCAGCAGCCAAGTCCTAGGTACCCGCAGAGATACGCAGTATTTT. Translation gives CASSQVLGTRRDTQYF. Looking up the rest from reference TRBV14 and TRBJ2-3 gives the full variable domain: EAGVTQFPSHSVIEKGQTVTLRCDPISGHDNLYWYRRVMGKEIKFLLHFVKESKQDESGMPNNRFLAERTGGTYSTLKVQPAELEDSGVYFCASSQVLGTRRDTQYFGPGTRLTVL.

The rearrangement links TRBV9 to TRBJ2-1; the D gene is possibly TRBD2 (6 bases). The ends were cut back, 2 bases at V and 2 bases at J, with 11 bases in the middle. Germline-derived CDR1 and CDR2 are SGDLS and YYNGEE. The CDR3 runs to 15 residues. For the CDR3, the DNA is TGTGCCAGCAGCGTCGGGGGAAGCACCTACAATGAGCAGTTCTTC. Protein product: CASSVGGSTYNEQFF.